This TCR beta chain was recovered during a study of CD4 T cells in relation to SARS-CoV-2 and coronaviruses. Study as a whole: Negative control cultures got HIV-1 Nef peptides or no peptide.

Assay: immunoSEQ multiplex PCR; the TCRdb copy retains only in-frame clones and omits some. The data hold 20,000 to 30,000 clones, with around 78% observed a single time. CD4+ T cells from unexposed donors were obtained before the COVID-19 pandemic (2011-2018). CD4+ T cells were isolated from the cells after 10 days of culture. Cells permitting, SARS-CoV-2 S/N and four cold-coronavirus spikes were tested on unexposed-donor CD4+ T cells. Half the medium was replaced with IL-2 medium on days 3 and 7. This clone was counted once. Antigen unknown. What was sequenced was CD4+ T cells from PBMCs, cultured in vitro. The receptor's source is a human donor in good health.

CDR3 coding DNA: TGTGCCAGCAGTGTGGGGTCCTCTAGCGGGGGTGAGCAGTTCTTC. Translation: CASSVGSSSGGEQFF. This rearrangement joins TRBV2 to TRBJ2-1; the match to TRBD2 covers 10 bases. The length of the CDR3 is 15 residues. CDR1 and CDR2 from the germline V gene are SNHLY and FYNNEI. Trimming removed 4 bases from V and 9 bases from J; junction bases left unmatched: 9.